A selection of T cell receptor beta chains follows, all from one sample in a study of T cell responses to AZD1222 COVID-19 vaccine. Here immunoSEQ multiplex PCR was the method, and the copy in TCRdb shows in-frame clones only, minus some. The sample carries approximately 120,000 clones, roughly 89% recorded once. The sequences come from peripheral blood, collected on day 0 of MenACWY control vaccination. Receptor source: an adult in good health. Each CDR3 is given with its conserved first and last residue. The order of the fields is D gene, V gene, J gene, clone size, CDR3 DNA, CDR3 protein. D genes are given only for firm matches. Not every row has a clone size; where given, it reads once, few, many or a size class.

>.|TRBV9|TRBJ2-1|.
TGTGCCAGCAGCGTAGTTGAGGGTTCCTACAATGAGCAGTTCTTC
CASSVVEGSYNEQFF
>TRBD2|TRBV7-9|TRBJ2-1|.
TGTGCCAGCAGACTCGGGACTAGCGGGAGGAATGAGCAGTTCTTC
CASRLGTSGRNEQFF
>TRBD1|TRBV10-3|TRBJ2-5|.
TGTGCCTCACAGGGGACAGGGGCACAAGAGACCCAGTACTTC
CASQGTGAQETQYF
>TRBD1|TRBV7-9|TRBJ2-7|.
TGTGCCAGCAGCGAGGGACAGATATTCCCCTACGAGCAGTACTTC
CASSEGQIFPYEQYF
>.|TRBV7-2|TRBJ2-2|.
TGTGCCAGCAGCTCACCTTGGGGCGGGGTACCGAACACCGGGGAGCTGTTTTTT
CASSSPWGGVPNTGELFF
>.|TRBV5-4|TRBJ2-1|.
TGTGCCAGCAGCTTAAATTCACAGACCTACAATGAGCAGTTCTTC
CASSLNSQTYNEQFF
>TRBD2|TRBV5-4|TRBJ2-1|.
TGTGCCAGCACCCCCTTAGCGGGAGCGAAGGGTGAGCAGTTCTTC
CASTPLAGAKGEQFF
>.|TRBV11-2|TRBJ1-5|.
TGTGCCAGCAGCTTATCCGAGATCGGTCAGCCCCAGCATTTT
CASSLSEIGQPQHF
>.|TRBV11-2|TRBJ2-1|.
TGTGCCAGCAGCTTCCCCGGGACGGGAGTGTTTGAGCAGTTCTTC
CASSFPGTGVFEQFF
>.|TRBV5-1|TRBJ2-5|.
TGCGCCAGCAGCTTGGGGAGGGGAGGTCAGGGAGAGACCCAGTACTTC
CASSLGRGGQGETQYF
>.|TRBV6-2/TRBV6-3|TRBJ2-1|.
TGTGCCAGCAGCCTCAGCGGGTCCCCCTACAATGAGCAGTTCTTC
CASSLSGSPYNEQFF
>.|TRBV11-2|TRBJ2-7|.
TGTGCCAGCAGCTTAGGAGTAGCAGGGCTTTACGACGAGCAGTACTTC
CASSLGVAGLYDEQYF
>TRBD2|TRBV7-3|TRBJ2-1|.
TGTGCCAGCCGCGCTAGCGGGAGGTATGAGCAGTTCTTC
CASRASGRYEQFF
>.|TRBV18|TRBJ1-1|.
TGTGCCAGCTCACCTTACGGGGCCTCGAACACTGAAGCTTTCTTT
CASSPYGASNTEAFF
>.|TRBV1|TRBJ1-4|.
TGCACCAGCAGCCAAGAACAGTCCAATGAAAAACTGTTTTTT
CTSSQEQSNEKLFF
>TRBD1|TRBV30|TRBJ1-2|.
TGTGCCTGGAACGGGGACAGGGGGAACTATGGCTACACCTTC
CAWNGDRGNYGYTF
>.|TRBV12-3/TRBV12-4|TRBJ1-1|few
TGTGCCACAGGGAATAGTCATTACACTGAAGCTTTCTTT
CATGNSHYTEAFF
>.|TRBV19|TRBJ1-2|.
TGTGCCAGTAGCGACAGCGTTAACTATGGCTACACCTTC
CASSDSVNYGYTF
>.|TRBV9|TRBJ2-1|.
TGTGCCAGCAGCCCTTCTACGCTCTCCTACAATGAGCAGTTCTTC
CASSPSTLSYNEQFF
>TRBD2|TRBV9|TRBJ2-3|.
TGTGCCAGCAGCGTAGGAACAACGGGAGGGCCAGATACGCAGTATTTT
CASSVGTTGGPDTQYF
>.|TRBV4-3|TRBJ1-1|.
TGCGCCAGCAGCCAAGACGGTGGGGGCAGGGAAGCTTTCTTT
CASSQDGGGREAFF
>.|TRBV10-2|TRBJ2-2|.
TGCGCCACCAAAAATCCGGAACACCGGGAGCTGTTTTTT
CATKNPEHRELFF
>TRBD1|TRBV5-4|TRBJ1-1|.
TGTGCCAGCAGTTTCGACAGGGGTGCAACTGAAGCTTTCTTT
CASSFDRGATEAFF
>TRBD1|TRBV5-1|TRBJ1-2|few
TGCGCCAGCAGCTTGGACAGGGGAAACTATGGCTACACCTTC
CASSLDRGNYGYTF
>TRBD2|TRBV19|TRBJ2-7|once
TGTGCCAGTAGTATGCCGGGACTAGCGGGAGGCGGGCAGTACTTC
CASSMPGLAGGGQYF
>TRBD2|TRBV5-1|TRBJ2-7|.
TGCGCCAGCAGCTTTCGACTAGCGGGAGAAGGCGAGCAGTACTTC
CASSFRLAGEGEQYF
>TRBD1|TRBV2|TRBJ1-5|.
TGTGCCAGTAGGGATTGGGACAGGGGTAGCAATCAGCCCCAGCATTTT
CASRDWDRGSNQPQHF